Sequencing of this T cell receptor (beta chain) was carried out in a study of PD-L1 blockade in urothelial cancer. Study-level information: Between 0 and 3 prior chemotherapy regimens had been given to patients. At 3 weeks after treatment start (second dose) and again at 6 weeks, blood was analyzed. Among blood samples, the median T cell count was approximately 150,000.

Documented time point: pretreatment peripheral blood. CDR1 and CDR2 (germline): KGHSH, LQKENI. The V and J ends lost 2 bases and 0 bases respectively, with 10 bases between them. This CDR3 is 16 amino acids long. Synthetic templates analogous to TCR were spiked into all PCRs individually. The table came from immunoSEQ multiplex PCR; TCRdb's copy has only in-frame clones and leaves some out. The table shows under 60,000 clones, with about 88% occurring only once. Sequences were derived from PBMCs, sampled around atezolizumab (anti-PD-L1) treatment. The sequence came from a man between 65 and 85 years old with urothelial cancer. V usage is TRBV18 and J usage is TRBJ2-2; no clear D gene. This chain's CDR3 is CASSPIPTSNTGELFF. The CDR3 DNA follows: TGTGCCAGCTCACCAATCCCAACATCGAACACCGGGGAGCTGTTTTTT.